A single T cell receptor beta chain is shown here with its context. Its target is unknown. This entry belongs to a study of CD4 T cells in relation to SARS-CoV-2 and coronaviruses. Study conclusions and caveats: In 55% to 75% of donors, memory CD4+ clonotypes crossrecognized SARS-CoV-2 and at least one common cold coronavirus spike.

Unexposed donor CD4+ T cells date from about 2010-2019, before the COVID-19 pandemic. Naive and memory CD4+ T cells came from enriched cryopreserved PBMCs. Trimming shortened V by 2 bases and J by 5 bases, and 10 bases separated the two germline ends. Germline V gene sequence: CDR1 MGHRA, CDR2 YSYEKL. The CDR3 has 14 amino acids. Libraries were prepared by immunoSEQ multiplex PCR; TCRdb keeps only in-frame clonotypes and omits some of them. In the table there are 60,000 to 85,000 clones, over 90% of which are singletons. The sequenced sample consisted of naive CD4+ T cells from PBMCs. Subset defined: naive CD4+ T cells isolated by negative enrichment. The gene calls are TRBV4-1 and TRBJ2-1; unclear D gene. This sequence was found in a human donor in good health. This CDR3 reads CASSQFELDNEQFF. The CDR3 bases are TGCGCCAGCAGCCAATTTGAGTTAGACAATGAGCAGTTCTTC.